This record looks at one TCR beta chain sequence and its context. This CDR3 has 14 amino acids. Germline V gene data show CDR1 as SGDLS and CDR2 as YYNGEE. Trimming removed 4 bases from V and 1 base from J, with 11 bases in between. This sample was included in a study of cytomegalovirus exposure and HLA in healthy donors. The PCR employed 60 Vbeta primers together with 13 Jbeta primers. In the study's own analysis: Later, an analysis found tens of millions of unique TCR beta chains, and around 10 million of these were shared. Libraries were prepared by immunoSEQ multiplex PCR; TCRdb keeps only in-frame clonotypes and omits some of them. V, J and clone size were drawn from that table, and D and trimming were deduced from the DNA. The data hold 300,000 or so clones, with 84% observed a single time.

This receptor was obtained from a woman aged 40 to 50 in good health and CMV-seropositive. The V call is TRBV9, the J call TRBJ2-5; the D is unclear. The sequenced sample was PBMCs. The CDR3 is CASSHTTAQETQYF. Here the CDR3 DNA reads TGTGCCAGCAGCCATACTACGGCCCAAGAGACCCAGTACTTC.